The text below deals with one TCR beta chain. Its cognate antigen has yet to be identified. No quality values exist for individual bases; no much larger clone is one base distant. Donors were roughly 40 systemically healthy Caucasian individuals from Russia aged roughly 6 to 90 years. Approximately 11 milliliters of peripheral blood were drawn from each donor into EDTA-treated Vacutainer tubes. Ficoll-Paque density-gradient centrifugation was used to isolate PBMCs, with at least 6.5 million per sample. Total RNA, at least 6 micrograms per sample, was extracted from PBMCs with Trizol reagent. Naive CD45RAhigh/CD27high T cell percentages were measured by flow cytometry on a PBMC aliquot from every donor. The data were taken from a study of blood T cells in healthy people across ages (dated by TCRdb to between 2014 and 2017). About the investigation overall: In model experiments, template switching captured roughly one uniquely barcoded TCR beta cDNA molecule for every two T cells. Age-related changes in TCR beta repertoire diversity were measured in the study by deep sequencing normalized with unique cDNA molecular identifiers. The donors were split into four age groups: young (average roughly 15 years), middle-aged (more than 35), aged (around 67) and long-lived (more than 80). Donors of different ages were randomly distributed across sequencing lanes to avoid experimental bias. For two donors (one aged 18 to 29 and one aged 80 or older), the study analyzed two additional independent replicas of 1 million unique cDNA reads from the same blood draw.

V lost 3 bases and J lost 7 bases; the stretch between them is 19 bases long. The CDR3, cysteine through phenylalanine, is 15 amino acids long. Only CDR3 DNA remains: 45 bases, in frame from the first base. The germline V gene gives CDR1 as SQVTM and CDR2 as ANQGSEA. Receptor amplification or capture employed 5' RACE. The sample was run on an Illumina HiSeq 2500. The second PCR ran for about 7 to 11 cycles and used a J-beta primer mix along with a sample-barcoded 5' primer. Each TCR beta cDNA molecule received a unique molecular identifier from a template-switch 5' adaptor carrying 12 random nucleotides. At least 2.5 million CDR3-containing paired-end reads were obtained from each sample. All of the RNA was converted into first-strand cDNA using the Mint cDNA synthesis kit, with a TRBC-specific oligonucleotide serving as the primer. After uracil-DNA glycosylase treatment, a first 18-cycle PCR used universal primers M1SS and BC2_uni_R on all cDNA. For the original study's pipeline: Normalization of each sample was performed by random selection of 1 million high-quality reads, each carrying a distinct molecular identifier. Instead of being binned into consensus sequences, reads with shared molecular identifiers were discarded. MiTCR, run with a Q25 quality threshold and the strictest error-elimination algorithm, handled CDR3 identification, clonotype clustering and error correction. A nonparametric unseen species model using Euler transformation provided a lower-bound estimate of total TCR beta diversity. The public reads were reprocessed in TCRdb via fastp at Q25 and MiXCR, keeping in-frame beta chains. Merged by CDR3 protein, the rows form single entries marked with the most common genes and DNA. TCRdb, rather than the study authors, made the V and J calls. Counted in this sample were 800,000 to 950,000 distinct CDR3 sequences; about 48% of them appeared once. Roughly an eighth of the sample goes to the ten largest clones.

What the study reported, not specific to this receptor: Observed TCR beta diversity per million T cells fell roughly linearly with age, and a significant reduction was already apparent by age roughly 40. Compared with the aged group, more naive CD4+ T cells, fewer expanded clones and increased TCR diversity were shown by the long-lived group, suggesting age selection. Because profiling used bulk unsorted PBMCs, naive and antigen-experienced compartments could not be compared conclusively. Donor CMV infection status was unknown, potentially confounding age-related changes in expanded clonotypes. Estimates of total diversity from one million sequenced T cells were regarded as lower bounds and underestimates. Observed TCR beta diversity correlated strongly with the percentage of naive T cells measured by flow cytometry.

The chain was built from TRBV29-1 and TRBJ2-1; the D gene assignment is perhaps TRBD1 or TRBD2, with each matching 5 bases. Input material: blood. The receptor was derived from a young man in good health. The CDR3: CSVDSSRGTGNEQFF. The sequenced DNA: TGCAGCGTTGATTCCTCCCGGGGCACCGGGAATGAGCAGTTCTTC.